These 26 T cell receptor beta chains originate from one sample sequenced in a study of cytomegalovirus exposure and HLA in healthy donors. The PCR used 60 Vbeta and 13 Jbeta primers. Profiling relied on immunoSEQ multiplex PCR, and the TCRdb table lists in-frame clones only, not all of them. The data contain some 150,000 clones, over 80% of them singletons. The sequenced material came from PBMCs. The source is a female donor in good health and CMV-seronegative.

The chain carries TRBV19 and TRBJ1-5; 9 bases are shared with TRBD1. Germline CDR1 and CDR2: LNHDA and SQIVND (reference sequence). The CDR3 runs to 15 residues. The V and J ends lost 4 bases and 2 bases, in that order; junction bases with no gene match: 3. As DNA, the CDR3 is TGTGCCAGTAGTAGGGACAGGGCTCGCAATCAGCCCCAGCATTTT. Translating gives CASSRDRARNQPQHF.

This clone was observed once. This sequence joins TRBV27 and TRBJ2-7; D perhaps matches TRBD1 (5 bases). The germline V gene has CDR1 MNHEY and CDR2 SMNVEV (reference sequence). This CDR3 region has 14 residues. V gave up 5 bases and J gave up 0 bases, with 11 bases separating them. CDR3: CASSTTGASYEQYF. Here the CDR3 DNA reads TGTGCCAGCAGTACTACAGGTGCCTCCTACGAGCAGTACTTC.

The chain links TRBV27 to TRBJ2-5; D gene ambiguous. This CDR3 spans 14 amino acids. The germline V and J ends were trimmed by 2 bases and 1 base, with 8 bases remaining between them. From germline, CDR1 is MNHEY and CDR2 SMNVEV (reference sequence). The CDR3 protein is CASSLRTAQETQYF. CDR3 in DNA: TGTGCCAGCAGTTTACGTACAGCCCAAGAGACCCAGTACTTC.

This clone appeared a single time. The chain joins TRBV5-1 to TRBJ2-1, with TRBD1 identical over 9 bases. Germline values: CDR1 SGHRS, CDR2 YFSETQ. This CDR3 is built from 15 residues. V was pared by 1 base and J by 6 bases, with 5 bases of the junction left unmatched. The CDR3 DNA is TGCGCCAGCAGCTTGCCGGGGACAGGGATCAATGAGCAGTTCTTC. Amino acids: CASSLPGTGINEQFF.

The genes are TRBV30 and TRBJ1-5, with 8 bases fitting TRBD1. V shed 1 base and J 5 bases; nucleotides not matched to a gene: 1. Per germline, CDR1 GTSNPN and CDR2 SVGIG (reference sequence). The CDR3 is 13 residues long. The CDR3 region has the DNA TGTGCCTGGAGTGAACAGGGGGATCAGCCCCAGCATTTT. It translates to CAWSEQGDQPQHF. Filled out from reference TRBV30 and TRBJ1-5, the complete variable domain reads SQTIHQWPATLVQPVGSPLSLECTVEGTSNPNLYWYRQAAGRGLQLLFYSVGIGQISSEVPQNLSASRPQDRQFILSSKKLLLSDSGFYLCAWSEQGDQPQHFGDGTRLSIL.

The chain links TRBV6-1 to TRBJ1-5; D may be TRBD1 (5 bases). Germline V lookup: CDR1 MNHNS, CDR2 SASEGT. The CDR3 runs to 12 residues. Trimming shortened V by 8 bases and J by 4 bases, and 9 bases separated the two germline ends. In nucleotides, the CDR3 is TGTGCCAGCCGGGGGGGGAATCAGCCCCAGCATTTT. Protein product: CASRGGNQPQHF.

The chain couples TRBV5-1 to TRBJ2-5; D not resolved. The CDR3 runs to 12 residues. Germline V gene lookup returns CDR1 SGHRS and CDR2 YFSETQ. V dropped 6 bases and J dropped 3 bases, with 9 bases sitting between them. The CDR3 sequence: CASISLEETQYF. DNA of the CDR3: TGCGCCAGCATTAGTCTGGAAGAGACCCAGTACTTC. The whole variable domain, remainder taken from reference TRBV5-1 and TRBJ2-5, is KAGVTQTPRYLIKTRGQQVTLSCSPISGHRSVSWYQQTPGQGLQFLFEYFSETQRNKGNFPGRFSGRQFSNSRSEMNVSTLELGDSALYLCASISLEETQYFGPGTRLLVL.

V is TRBV6-5 and J is TRBJ1-1; TRBD1 matches 8 bases. The CDR3 is 16 residues long. Trimming removed 2 bases from V and 1 base from J; junction bases left unmatched: 6. Germline V gene lookup returns CDR1 MNHEY and CDR2 SVGAGI. In DNA, the CDR3 is TGTGCCAGCAGTTACGCAGGGGGCCTCTGGAACACTGAAGCTTTCTTT. Its translation: CASSYAGGLWNTEAFF.

The chain combines TRBV28 with TRBJ1-1; TRBD1 matches 8 bases. CDR1 and CDR2 from the germline V gene are MDHEN and SYDVKM. The CDR3 has 16 amino acids. The trim removed 2 bases at V and 1 base at J, leaving 6 bases unmatched. The CDR3 reads CASSLRSTGENTEAFF. CDR3 coding DNA: TGTGCCAGCAGTTTAAGGTCGACAGGGGAGAACACTGAAGCTTTCTTT.

The J gene is TRBJ1-5, the V gene TRBV5-6; TRBD1 matches 7 bases. V lost 4 bases and J lost 7; bases outside the gene matches: 8. The germline V gene has CDR1 SGHDT and CDR2 YYEEEE. There are 14 residues in the CDR3. The CDR3 DNA follows: TGTGCCAGCAGCGTAACAGGGGTAGGCCAGCCCCAGCATTTT. This encodes CASSVTGVGQPQHF.

The chain uses TRBV27 and TRBJ2-1; 11 bases align to TRBD2. V lost 6 bases and J lost 4; bases outside the gene matches: 5. Germline CDR1 and CDR2: MNHEY and SMNVEV (reference sequence). There are 15 residues in the CDR3. The CDR3 region is CASRLTSGAYNEQFF. DNA for the CDR3: TGTGCCAGCAGATTGACTAGCGGGGCTTACAATGAGCAGTTCTTC.

The chain employs TRBV5-1 and TRBJ1-2; D perhaps matches TRBD1 (6 bases). This CDR3 contains 14 residues. V gave up 0 bases and J gave up 7 bases, with 13 bases separating them. Germline assignment: CDR1 SGHRS and CDR2 YFSETQ. The CDR3 sequence: CASSLDATGGGYTF. The CDR3 bases are TGCGCCAGCAGCTTGGACGCGACAGGCGGTGGCTACACCTTC. Full variable domain (missing parts from reference TRBV5-1 and TRBJ1-2): KAGVTQTPRYLIKTRGQQVTLSCSPISGHRSVSWYQQTPGQGLQFLFEYFSETQRNKGNFPGRFSGRQFSNSRSEMNVSTLELGDSALYLCASSLDATGGGYTFGSGTRLTVV.

This chain uses TRBV4-2 with TRBJ2-2; 8 nucleotides align to TRBD2. The CDR3 is 18 residues long. The germline V gene has CDR1 LGHNA and CDR2 YNFKEQ. V shed 0 bases and J 5 bases; nucleotides not matched to a gene: 11. Written as DNA, the CDR3 is TGTGCCAGCAGCCAAGACCCGACTAGCGCGTTAGGGACCGGGGAGCTGTTTTTT. It yields the protein CASSQDPTSALGTGELFF.

The chain links TRBV19 to TRBJ2-1; possibly TRBD1 for D (6 bases). The germline V gene encodes CDR1 LNHDA and CDR2 SQIVND (reference sequence). V lost 5 bases and J lost 0, with 14 bases in between. The CDR3 is 16 amino acids. The DNA for the CDR3 is TGTGCCAGTAGTGAGGGGGTCACAAGCTCCTACAATGAGCAGTTCTTC. Translated, it gives CASSEGVTSSYNEQFF.

Here the CDR3 reads CASSYHSNRQATEAFF. The DNA for the CDR3 is TGTGCCAGCAGTTACCACAGTAACCGACAGGCCACTGAAGCTTTCTTT. The genes are TRBV6-5 and TRBJ1-1; TRBD1 is a possible D gene (6 bases). The germline V gene has CDR1 MNHEY and CDR2 SVGAGI. This CDR3 region has 16 residues. Trimming took off 2 bases at V and 4 bases at J, with 17 bases between the two ends.

V usage is TRBV5-8 and J usage is TRBJ2-1; 8 bases align to TRBD1. The CDR3 is made up of 15 amino acids. Germline CDR1 and CDR2: SGHTS and YDEGEE. Unmatched junction bases numbered 6, after V lost 3 bases and J lost 4 bases. CDR3 coding DNA: TGTGCCAGCAGCTGGGGGACAGGCCGGTACAATGAGCAGTTCTTC. Translating it yields CASSWGTGRYNEQFF.

The rearrangement uses TRBV28 and TRBJ1-4; D gene ambiguous. Germline loops: CDR1 MDHEN, CDR2 SYDVKM. The CDR3 has 13 amino acids. V lost 1 base, J lost 8 bases, and 8 bases lay in between. CDR3 sequence: CASSLFEGEKLFF. CDR3 DNA: TGTGCCAGCAGTTTATTCGAGGGAGAAAAACTGTTTTTT.

J is TRBJ2-3 and V is TRBV10-1; 11 bases are shared with TRBD2. V lost 10 bases and J lost 4; bases outside the gene matches: 13. The CDR3 covers 16 residues. In germline, CDR1 is WNHNN, CDR2 SYGVQD (reference sequence). The CDR3 protein is CATPGTSGLRPDTQYF. CDR3 in DNA: TGCGCCACCCCCGGGACTAGCGGCCTCCGGCCAGATACGCAGTATTTT.

The rearrangement links TRBV2 to TRBJ2-1; maybe TRBD2 (6 bases). The CDR3 is 15 residues long. Germline assignment: CDR1 SNHLY and CDR2 FYNNEI. V lost 3 bases to trimming and J lost 1 base, with 10 bases between them. The DNA of the CDR3 is TGTGCCAGCAGTGACTCGGGAGTTTCCTACAATGAGCAGTTCTTC. Its translation is CASSDSGVSYNEQFF.

The V call is TRBV28, the J call TRBJ2-1; 8 bases are a match to TRBD2. V lost 6 bases and J lost 10; bases outside the gene matches: 14. Germline CDR1 is MDHEN and CDR2 is SYDVKM. The CDR3 extends over 15 amino acids. CDR3 DNA: TGTGCCAGCAGCCGACTGACGGGAGGGCCGGGCGAGCAGTTCTTC. Amino acids: CASSRLTGGPGEQFF.

The CDR3 spells CASSEDRRLNTEAFF. CDR3 nucleotides: TGTGCCAGCAGTGAAGACAGGCGTTTGAACACTGAAGCTTTCTTT. This chain links TRBV2 with TRBJ1-1, with D perhaps matching TRBD1 (5 bases). V gave up 1 base and J gave up 0 bases, with 9 bases separating them. Per germline, CDR1 SNHLY and CDR2 FYNNEI. This CDR3 is 15 amino acids long.

V usage is TRBV10-2 and J usage is TRBJ1-2, with a possible D match to TRBD1 (5 bases). Per germline, CDR1 WSHSY and CDR2 SAAADI. This CDR3 contains 12 residues. V dropped 8 bases and J dropped 2 bases, with 9 bases sitting between them. CDR3 nucleotide sequence: TGCGCCAGCGCACAGGAGAACTATGGCTACACCTTC. Protein: CASAQENYGYTF.

V and J are TRBV21-1 and TRBJ2-7; TRBD2, the D gene given by the table, was not confirmed from the DNA. TRBV21-1 is a documented pseudogene. The length of the CDR3 is 18 residues. Here the CDR3 reads CASISKLLAGGPPYEQYF. The DNA for the CDR3 is TGTGCCAGCATTTCAAAGTTACTAGCGGGAGGGCCCCCCTACGAGCAGTACTTC.

The V and J genes are TRBV5-1 and TRBJ2-7, with D tentatively TRBD1 (6 bases). CDR1 is SGHRS and CDR2 is YFSETQ in the germline V gene. Trimming shortened V by 4 bases and J by 13 bases, and 21 bases separated the two germline ends. This CDR3 region has 13 residues. The CDR3 loop is CASSHGLPQGIYF. The CDR3, as DNA: TGCGCCAGCAGCCACGGACTCCCTCAGGGGATATACTTC.

V gene TRBV19 combines with J gene TRBJ2-5; 9 bases agree with TRBD1. The CDR3 contains 13 residues. V trimming: 5 bases; J trimming: 7 bases; junction bases outside the gene matches: 5. CDR1 and CDR2 from the germline V gene are LNHDA and SQIVND (reference sequence). Here the CDR3 reads CASSGQGIGTQYF. Here the CDR3 DNA reads TGTGCCAGTAGTGGACAGGGGATTGGGACCCAGTACTTC.

The chain joins TRBV7-8 to TRBJ1-2, with a weak D call TRBD1 (6 bases). The CDR3 has 18 amino acids. Germline loops: CDR1 SGHVS, CDR2 FQNEAQ. V was shortened by 3 bases and J by 0 bases, with 20 bases between the two germline ends. CDR3 nucleotide sequence: TGTGCCAGCAGCTTGACTGGACTAGCGGGGGCAGCTAACTATGGCTACACCTTC. It specifies CASSLTGLAGAANYGYTF.